This passage covers 4 T cell receptor beta chains from one sample sequenced in a study of graft-versus-host responses after intestinal transplantation. Their cognate antigens are unknown. The data were produced by immunoSEQ multiplex PCR, yet TCRdb's version contains in-frame clones alone and is incomplete. The table records about 59,000 clones, 85% to 95% of them present only once. The source material was unstimulated CD4+ T cells sorted from spleen or lymph node cells, sampled before transplant. The receptor source for this set is a human donor who was the organ donor for an intestinal transplant.

The gene calls are TRBV18 and TRBJ1-3; D call uncertain. Germline assignment: CDR1 KGHSH and CDR2 LQKENI. This CDR3 is 14 amino acids long. Trimming removed 1 base at V and 4 bases at J, with 8 bases between. The CDR3 coding sequence is TGTGCCAGCTCACCACAGGGATCCGGAAACACCATATATTTT. Its translation: CASSPQGSGNTIYF.

V and J are TRBV13 and TRBJ2-1; tentative D call: TRBD2 (7 bases). Per germline, CDR1 PRHDT and CDR2 FYEKMQ (reference sequence). V was pared by 2 bases and J by 8 bases, with 28 bases between. The CDR3 spans 19 residues. The CDR3 region has the DNA TGTGCCAGCAGCTTATCCCCCCTGGTGGGGGGGCTGCTAGGCGATGAGCAGTTCTTC. Protein: CASSLSPLVGGLLGDEQFF.

The gene calls are TRBV11-3 and TRBJ2-3; no definite D call. V lost 0 bases and J 11 bases, leaving 9 bases between the germline ends. The CDR3 has 12 residues. Germline CDR1 SGHNT, CDR2 YENEEA. CDR3 in amino acids: CASSLDDRVQYF. The CDR3 DNA is TGTGCCAGCAGCTTAGATGACCGTGTGCAGTATTTT.

There are a few counts of this clone. V is TRBV29-1 and J is TRBJ2-2; D could derive from TRBD1 or TRBD2 (5 bases each). Germline lookup yields CDR1 SQVTM and CDR2 ANQGSEA. The CDR3 covers 13 residues. The V and J ends lost 3 bases and 5 bases respectively, with 10 bases between them. The DNA of the CDR3 is TGCAGCGTTGATGGGGGAAGGACCGGGGAGCTGTTTTTT. The encoded protein is CSVDGGRTGELFF.